The clone carrying this TCR beta chain was picked up a small number of times. V was clipped by 3 bases and J by 4 bases; unmatched bases: 2. The CDR3 runs 12 residues. Germline V gene lookup returns CDR1 SQVTM and CDR2 ANQGSEA. Quantitative 5'-RACE with molecular barcodes was used to make the TCR beta libraries. TCRdb fed the 5' RACE reads into MiXCR, producing one record per CDR3 protein. The sample consists of about 250,000 distinct CDR3 sequences, more than 15% of them appearing once. The source of the sample is a study of CD8 T cells in ankylosing spondylitis. The V gene is TRBV29-1, the J gene TRBJ1-2, with 7 bases aligning to TRBD1. Sequencing used blood, either unsorted or a sorted T cell fraction (not recorded which). The TCR was taken from a male donor with ankylosing spondylitis or in good health (not recorded which). The CDR3 spells CSVDTGVYGYTF. In nucleotides, the CDR3 is TGCAGCGTTGACACAGGGGTCTATGGCTACACCTTC.